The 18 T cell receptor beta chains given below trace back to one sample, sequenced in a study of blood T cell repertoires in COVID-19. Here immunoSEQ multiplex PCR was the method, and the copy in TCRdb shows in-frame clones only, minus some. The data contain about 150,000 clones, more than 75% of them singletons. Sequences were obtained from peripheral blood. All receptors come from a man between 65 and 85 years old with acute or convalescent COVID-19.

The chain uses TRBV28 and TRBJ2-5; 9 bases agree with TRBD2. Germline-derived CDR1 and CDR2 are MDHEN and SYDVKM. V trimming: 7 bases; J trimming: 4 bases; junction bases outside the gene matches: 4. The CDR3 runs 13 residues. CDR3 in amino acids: CASNPGLAETQYF. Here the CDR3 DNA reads TGTGCCAGCAACCCGGGACTAGCAGAGACCCAGTACTTC.

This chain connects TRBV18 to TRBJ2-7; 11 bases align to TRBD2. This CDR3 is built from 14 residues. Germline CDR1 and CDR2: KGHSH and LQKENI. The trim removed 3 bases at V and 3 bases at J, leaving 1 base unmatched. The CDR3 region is CASSPTSGNYEQYF. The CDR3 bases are TGTGCCAGCTCACCGACTAGCGGGAACTACGAGCAGTACTTC.

The CDR3 DNA is TGTGCCATCAGTGAGGGCATGAACACTGAAGCTTTCTTT. Translated: CAISEGMNTEAFF. This chain joins TRBV10-3 and TRBJ1-1; D is ambiguous. The CDR3 covers 13 residues. V was cut by 2 bases and J by 0 bases, with 4 bases left in between. Germline V gives CDR1 ENHRY, CDR2 SYGVKD.

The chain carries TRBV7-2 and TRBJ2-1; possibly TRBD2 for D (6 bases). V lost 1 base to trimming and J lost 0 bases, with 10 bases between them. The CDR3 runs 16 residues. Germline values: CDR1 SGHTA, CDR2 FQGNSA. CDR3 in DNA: TGTGCCAGCAGCTTAGTTGGGGGGAACTCCTACAATGAGCAGTTCTTC. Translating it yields CASSLVGGNSYNEQFF.

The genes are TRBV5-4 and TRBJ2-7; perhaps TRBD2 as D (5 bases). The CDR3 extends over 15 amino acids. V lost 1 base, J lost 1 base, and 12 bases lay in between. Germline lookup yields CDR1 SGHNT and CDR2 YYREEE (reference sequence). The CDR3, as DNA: TGTGCCAGCAGCTTGCCGGTCAGCGGATCCTACGAGCAGTACTTC. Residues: CASSLPVSGSYEQYF.

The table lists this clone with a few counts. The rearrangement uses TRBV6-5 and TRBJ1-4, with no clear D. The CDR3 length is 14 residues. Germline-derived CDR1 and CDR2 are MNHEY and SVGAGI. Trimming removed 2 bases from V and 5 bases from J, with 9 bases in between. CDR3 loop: CASSYGRMNEKLFF. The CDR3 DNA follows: TGTGCCAGCAGTTACGGGAGAATGAATGAAAAACTGTTTTTT.

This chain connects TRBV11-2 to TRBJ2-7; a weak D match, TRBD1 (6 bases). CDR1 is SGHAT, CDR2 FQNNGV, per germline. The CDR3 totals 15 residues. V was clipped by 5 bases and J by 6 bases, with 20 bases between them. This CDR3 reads CASSPAGPGAGEQYF. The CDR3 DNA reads TGTGCCAGCAGCCCCGCCGGGCCAGGGGCGGGCGAGCAGTACTTC.

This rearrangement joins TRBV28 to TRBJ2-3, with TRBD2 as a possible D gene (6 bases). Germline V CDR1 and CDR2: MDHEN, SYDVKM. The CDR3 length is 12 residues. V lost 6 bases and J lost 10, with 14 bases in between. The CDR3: CASRSQWDSQYF. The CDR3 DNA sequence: TGTGCCAGCAGGTCTCAGTGGGACTCGCAGTATTTT. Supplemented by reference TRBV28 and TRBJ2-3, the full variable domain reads DVKVTQSSRYLVKRTGEKVFLECVQDMDHENMFWYRQDPGLGLRLIYFSYDVKMKEKGDIPEGYSVSREKKERFSLILESASTNQTSMYLCASRSQWDSQYFGPGTRLTVL.

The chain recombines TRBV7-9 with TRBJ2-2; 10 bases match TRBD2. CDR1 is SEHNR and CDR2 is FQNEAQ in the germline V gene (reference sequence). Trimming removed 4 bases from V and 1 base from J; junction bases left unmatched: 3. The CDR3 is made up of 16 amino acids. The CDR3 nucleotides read TGTGCCAGCAGCTCCTTAGCGGGAGGGAACACCGGGGAGCTGTTTTTT. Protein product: CASSSLAGGNTGELFF. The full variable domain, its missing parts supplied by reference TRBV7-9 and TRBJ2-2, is DTGVSQNPRHKITKRGQNVTFRCDPISEHNRLYWYRQTLGQGPEFLTYFQNEAQLEKSRLLSDRFSAERPKGSFSTLEIQRTEQGDSAMYLCASSSLAGGNTGELFFGEGSRLTVL.

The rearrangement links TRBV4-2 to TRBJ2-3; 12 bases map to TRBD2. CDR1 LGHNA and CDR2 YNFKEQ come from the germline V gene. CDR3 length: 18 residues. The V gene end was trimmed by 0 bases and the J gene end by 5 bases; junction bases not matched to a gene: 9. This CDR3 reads CASSQDQGLAGGGDTQYF. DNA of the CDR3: TGTGCCAGCAGCCAAGATCAGGGCCTAGCGGGGGGGGGAGATACGCAGTATTTT.

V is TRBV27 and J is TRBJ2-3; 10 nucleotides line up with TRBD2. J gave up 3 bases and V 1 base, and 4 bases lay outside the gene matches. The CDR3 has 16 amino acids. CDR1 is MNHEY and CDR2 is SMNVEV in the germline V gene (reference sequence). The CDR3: CASSLYGSGGTDTQYF. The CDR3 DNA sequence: TGTGCCAGCAGTTTATATGGTAGCGGGGGGACAGATACGCAGTATTTT.

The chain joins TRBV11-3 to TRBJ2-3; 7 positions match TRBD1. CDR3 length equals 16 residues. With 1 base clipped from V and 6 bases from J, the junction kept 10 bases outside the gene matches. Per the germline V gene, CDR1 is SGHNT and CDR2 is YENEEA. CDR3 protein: CASSLGEGAQGDTQYF. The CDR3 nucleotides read TGTGCCAGCAGCTTAGGAGAGGGGGCGCAGGGGGATACGCAGTATTTT. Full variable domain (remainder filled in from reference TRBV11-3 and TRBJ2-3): EAGVVQSPRYKIIEKKQPVAFWCNPISGHNTLYWYLQNLGQGPELLIRYENEEAVDDSQLPKDRFSAERLKGVDSTLKIQPAELGDSAVYLCASSLGEGAQGDTQYFGPGTRLTVL.

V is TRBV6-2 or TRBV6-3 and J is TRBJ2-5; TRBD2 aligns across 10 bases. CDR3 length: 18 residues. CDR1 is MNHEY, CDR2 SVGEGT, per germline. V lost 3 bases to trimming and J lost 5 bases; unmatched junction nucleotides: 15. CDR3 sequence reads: CASSYSVSPGLAWETQYF. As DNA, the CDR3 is TGTGCCAGCAGTTATTCCGTATCGCCGGGACTAGCGTGGGAGACCCAGTACTTC.

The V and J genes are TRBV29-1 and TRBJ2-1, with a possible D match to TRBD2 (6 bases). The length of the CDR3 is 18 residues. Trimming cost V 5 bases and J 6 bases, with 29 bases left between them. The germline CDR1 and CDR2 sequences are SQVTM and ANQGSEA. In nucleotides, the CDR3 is TGCAGCGTTACACTCGACGGACGGACCGTGGGGGGTGGCAATGAGCAGTTCTTC. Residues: CSVTLDGRTVGGGNEQFF.

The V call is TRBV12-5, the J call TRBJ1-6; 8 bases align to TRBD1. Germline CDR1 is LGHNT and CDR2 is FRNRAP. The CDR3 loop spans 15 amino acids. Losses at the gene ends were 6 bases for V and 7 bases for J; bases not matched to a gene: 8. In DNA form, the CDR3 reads TGTGCTAGTGGCACCGGGACAGGTCAAAATTCACCCCTCCACTTT. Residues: CASGTGTGQNSPLHF. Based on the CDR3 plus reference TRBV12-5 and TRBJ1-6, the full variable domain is DARVTQTPRHKVTEMGQEVTMRCQPILGHNTVFWYRQTMMQGLELLAYFRNRAPLDDSGMPKDRFSAEMPDATLATLKIQPSEPRDSAVYFCASGTGTGQNSPLHFGNGTRLTVT.

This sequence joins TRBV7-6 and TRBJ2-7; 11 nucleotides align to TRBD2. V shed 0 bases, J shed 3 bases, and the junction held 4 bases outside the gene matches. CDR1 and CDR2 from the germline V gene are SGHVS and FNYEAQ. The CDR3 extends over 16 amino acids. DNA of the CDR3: TGTGCCAGCAGCTTAGCTGCTCTAGCGGGAGGCTACGAGCAGTACTTC. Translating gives CASSLAALAGGYEQYF.

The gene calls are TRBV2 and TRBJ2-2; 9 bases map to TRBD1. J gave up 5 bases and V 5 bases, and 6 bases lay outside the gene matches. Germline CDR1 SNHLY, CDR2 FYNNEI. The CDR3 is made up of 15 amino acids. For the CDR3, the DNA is TGTGCCAGCAGTTCGCTACAGGGGGCAACCGGGGAGCTGTTTTTT. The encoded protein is CASSSLQGATGELFF. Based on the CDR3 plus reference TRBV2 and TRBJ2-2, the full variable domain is EPEVTQTPSHQVTQMGQEVILRCVPISNHLYFYWYRQILGQKVEFLVSFYNNEISEKSEIFDDQFSVERPDGSNFTLKIRSTKLEDSAMYFCASSSLQGATGELFFGEGSRLTVL.

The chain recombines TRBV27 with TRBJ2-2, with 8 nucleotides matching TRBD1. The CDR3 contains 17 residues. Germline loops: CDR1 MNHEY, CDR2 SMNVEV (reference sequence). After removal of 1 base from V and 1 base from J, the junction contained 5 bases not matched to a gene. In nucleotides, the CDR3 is TGTGCCAGCAGTTTATGGGTCGGGACAGGGAACACCGGGGAGCTGTTTTTT. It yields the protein CASSLWVGTGNTGELFF.